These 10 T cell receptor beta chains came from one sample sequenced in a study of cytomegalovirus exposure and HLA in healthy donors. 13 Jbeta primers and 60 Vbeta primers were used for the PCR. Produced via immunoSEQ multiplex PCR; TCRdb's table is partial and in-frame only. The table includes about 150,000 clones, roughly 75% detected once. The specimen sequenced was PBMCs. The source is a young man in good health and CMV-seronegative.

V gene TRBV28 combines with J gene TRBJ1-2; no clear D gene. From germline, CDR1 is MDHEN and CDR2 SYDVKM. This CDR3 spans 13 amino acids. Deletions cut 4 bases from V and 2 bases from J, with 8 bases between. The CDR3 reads CASSWWANYGYTF. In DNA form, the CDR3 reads TGTGCCAGCAGTTGGTGGGCCAACTATGGCTACACCTTC.

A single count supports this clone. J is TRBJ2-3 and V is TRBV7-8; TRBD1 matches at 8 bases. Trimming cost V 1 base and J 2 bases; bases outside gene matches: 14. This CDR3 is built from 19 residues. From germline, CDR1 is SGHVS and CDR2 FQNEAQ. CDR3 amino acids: CASSLERWGQGANTDTQYF. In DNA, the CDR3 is TGTGCCAGCAGCTTAGAGAGGTGGGGTCAGGGGGCCAACACAGATACGCAGTATTTT.

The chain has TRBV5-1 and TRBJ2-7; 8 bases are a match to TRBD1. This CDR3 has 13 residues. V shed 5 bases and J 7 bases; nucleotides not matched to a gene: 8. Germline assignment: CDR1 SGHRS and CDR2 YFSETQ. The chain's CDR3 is CASREGQAWEQYF. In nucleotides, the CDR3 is TGCGCCAGCAGGGAGGGACAGGCGTGGGAGCAGTACTTC. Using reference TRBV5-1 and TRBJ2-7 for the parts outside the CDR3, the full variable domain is KAGVTQTPRYLIKTRGQQVTLSCSPISGHRSVSWYQQTPGQGLQFLFEYFSETQRNKGNFPGRFSGRQFSNSRSEMNVSTLELGDSALYLCASREGQAWEQYFGPGTRLTVT.

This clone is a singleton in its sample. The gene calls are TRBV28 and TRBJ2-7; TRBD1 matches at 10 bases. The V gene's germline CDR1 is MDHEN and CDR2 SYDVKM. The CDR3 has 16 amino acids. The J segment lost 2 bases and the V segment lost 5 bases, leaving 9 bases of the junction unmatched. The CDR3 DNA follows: TGTGCCAGCAGTCCCCCGGGCGGGACAGGGGCCTACGAGCAGTACTTC. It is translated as CASSPPGGTGAYEQYF.

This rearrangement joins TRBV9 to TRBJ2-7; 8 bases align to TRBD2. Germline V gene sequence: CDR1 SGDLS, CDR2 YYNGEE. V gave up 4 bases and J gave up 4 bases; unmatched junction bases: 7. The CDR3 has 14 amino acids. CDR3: CASSHSGNHYEQYF. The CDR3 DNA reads TGTGCCAGCAGCCATAGCGGGAACCATTACGAGCAGTACTTC. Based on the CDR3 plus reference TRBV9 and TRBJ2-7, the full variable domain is DSGVTQTPKHLITATGQRVTLRCSPRSGDLSVYWYQQSLDQGLQFLIQYYNGEERAKGNILERFSAQQFPDLHSELNLSSLELGDSALYFCASSHSGNHYEQYFGPGTRLTVT.

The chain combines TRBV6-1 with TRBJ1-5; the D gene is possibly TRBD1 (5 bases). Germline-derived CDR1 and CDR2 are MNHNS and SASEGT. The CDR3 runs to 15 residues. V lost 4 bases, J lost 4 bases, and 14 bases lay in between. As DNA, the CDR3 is TGTGCCAGCAGTGCCGGGGGACGGCGGAATCAGCCCCAGCATTTT. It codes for CASSAGGRRNQPQHF.

Here the CDR3 DNA reads TGTGCCAGCAGATCGGGACAGGAGTCCTACAATGAGCAGTTCTTC. It yields the protein CASRSGQESYNEQFF. The chain couples TRBV2 to TRBJ2-1, with 8 bases identical to TRBD1. CDR1 is SNHLY and CDR2 is FYNNEI in the germline V gene. V gave up 6 bases and J gave up 1 base; unmatched junction bases: 5. The CDR3 spans 15 residues.

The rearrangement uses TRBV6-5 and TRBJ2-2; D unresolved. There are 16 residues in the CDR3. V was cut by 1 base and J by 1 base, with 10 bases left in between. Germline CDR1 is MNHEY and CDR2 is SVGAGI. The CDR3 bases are TGTGCCAGCAGTTACTGGGCAGGTCTGAACACCGGGGAGCTGTTTTTT. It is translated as CASSYWAGLNTGELFF.

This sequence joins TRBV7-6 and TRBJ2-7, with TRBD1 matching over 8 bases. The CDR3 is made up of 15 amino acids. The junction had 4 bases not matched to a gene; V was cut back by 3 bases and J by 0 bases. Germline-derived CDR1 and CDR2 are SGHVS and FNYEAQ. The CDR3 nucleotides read TGTGCCAGCAGCTTGGACAGGGATTACTCCTACGAGCAGTACTTC. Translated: CASSLDRDYSYEQYF.

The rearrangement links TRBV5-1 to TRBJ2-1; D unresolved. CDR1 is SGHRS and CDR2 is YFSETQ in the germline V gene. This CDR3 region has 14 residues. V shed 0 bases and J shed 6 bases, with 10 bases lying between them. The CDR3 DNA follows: TGCGCCAGCAGCTTGGTTCTAGTCTCCAATGAGCAGTTCTTC. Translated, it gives CASSLVLVSNEQFF.